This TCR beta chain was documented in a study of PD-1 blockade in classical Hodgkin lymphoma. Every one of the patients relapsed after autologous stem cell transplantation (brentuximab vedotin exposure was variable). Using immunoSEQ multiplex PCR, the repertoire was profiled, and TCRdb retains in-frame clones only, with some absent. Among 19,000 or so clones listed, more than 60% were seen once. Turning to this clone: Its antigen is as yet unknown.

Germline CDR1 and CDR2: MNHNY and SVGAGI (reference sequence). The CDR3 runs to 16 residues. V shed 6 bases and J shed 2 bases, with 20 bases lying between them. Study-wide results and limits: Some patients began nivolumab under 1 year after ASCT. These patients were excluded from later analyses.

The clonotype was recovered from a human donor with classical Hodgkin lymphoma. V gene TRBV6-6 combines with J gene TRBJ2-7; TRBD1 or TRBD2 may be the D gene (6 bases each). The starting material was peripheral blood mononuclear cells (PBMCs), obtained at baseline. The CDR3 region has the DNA TGTGCCAGCAGGGGGGCTTTAGCGGAATCCCCCTACGAGCAGTACTTC. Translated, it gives CASRGALAESPYEQYF.